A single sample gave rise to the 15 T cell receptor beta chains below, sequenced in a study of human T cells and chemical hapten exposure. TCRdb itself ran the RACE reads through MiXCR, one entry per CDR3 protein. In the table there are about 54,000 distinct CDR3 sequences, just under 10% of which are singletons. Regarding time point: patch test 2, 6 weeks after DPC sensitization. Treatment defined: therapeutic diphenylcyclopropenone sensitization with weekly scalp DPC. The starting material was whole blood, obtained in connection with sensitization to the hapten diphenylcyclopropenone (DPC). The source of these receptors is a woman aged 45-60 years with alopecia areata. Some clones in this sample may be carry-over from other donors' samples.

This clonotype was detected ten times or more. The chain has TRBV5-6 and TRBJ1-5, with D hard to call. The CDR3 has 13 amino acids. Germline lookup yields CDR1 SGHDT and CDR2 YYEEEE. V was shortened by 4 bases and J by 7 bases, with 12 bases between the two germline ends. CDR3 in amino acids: CASSRRGNQPQHF. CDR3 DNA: TGTGCCAGCAGCCGCCGCGGGAACCAGCCCCAGCATTTT.

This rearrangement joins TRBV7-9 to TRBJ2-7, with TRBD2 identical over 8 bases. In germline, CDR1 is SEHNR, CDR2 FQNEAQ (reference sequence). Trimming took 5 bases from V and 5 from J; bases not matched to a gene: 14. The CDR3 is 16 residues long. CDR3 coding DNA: TGTGCCAGCAGCCGAACCCCTACTAGCGGAAGCCACGAGCAGTACTTC. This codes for CASSRTPTSGSHEQYF. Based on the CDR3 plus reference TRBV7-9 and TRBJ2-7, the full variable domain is DTGVSQNPRHKITKRGQNVTFRCDPISEHNRLYWYRQTLGQGPEFLTYFQNEAQLEKSRLLSDRFSAERPKGSFSTLEIQRTEQGDSAMYLCASSRTPTSGSHEQYFGPGTRLTVT.

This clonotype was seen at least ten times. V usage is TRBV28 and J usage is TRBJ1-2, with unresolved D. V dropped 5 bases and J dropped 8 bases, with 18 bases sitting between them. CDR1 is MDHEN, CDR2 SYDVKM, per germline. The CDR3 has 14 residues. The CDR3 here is CASSPRGIQRGYTF. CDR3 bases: TGTGCCAGCAGTCCCCGGGGAATCCAGAGGGGCTACACCTTC.

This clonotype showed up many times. The CDR3 DNA follows: TGTGCCAGCAGCTTAGAACCGAGCACAGATACGCAGTATTTT. Its protein is CASSLEPSTDTQYF. The chain is built from TRBV7-2 and TRBJ2-3, with D unclear. The CDR3 runs to 14 residues. CDR1 and CDR2 (germline): SGHTA, FQGNSA. V lost 1 base, J lost 0 bases, and 5 bases lay in between. Variable domain in full (rest from reference TRBV7-2 and TRBJ2-3): GAGVSQSPSNKVTEKGKDVELRCDPISGHTALYWYRQSLGQGLEFLIYFQGNSAPDKSGLPSDRFSAERTGGSVSTLTIQRTQQEDSAVYLCASSLEPSTDTQYFGPGTRLTVL.

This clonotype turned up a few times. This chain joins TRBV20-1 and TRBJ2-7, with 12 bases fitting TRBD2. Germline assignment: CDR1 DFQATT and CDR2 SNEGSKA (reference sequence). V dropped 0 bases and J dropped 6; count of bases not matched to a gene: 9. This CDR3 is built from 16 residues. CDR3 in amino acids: CSARETSGSWSGEQYF. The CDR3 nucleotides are TGCAGTGCTAGAGAGACTAGCGGGAGCTGGAGTGGCGAGCAGTACTTC.

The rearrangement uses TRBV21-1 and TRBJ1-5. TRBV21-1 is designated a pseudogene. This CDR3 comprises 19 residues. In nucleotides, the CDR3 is TGTGCCAGACAGCAAAGTCGGGGATACGAATTGGTTGCGGGTCAGCCCCAGCATTTT. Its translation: CARQQSRGYELVAGQPQHF.

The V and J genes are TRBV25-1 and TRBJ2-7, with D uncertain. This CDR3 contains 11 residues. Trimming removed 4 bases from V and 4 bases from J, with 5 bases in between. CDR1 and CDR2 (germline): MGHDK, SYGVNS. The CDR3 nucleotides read TGTGCCAGCAGTGTCTCATACGAGCAGTACTTC. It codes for CASSVSYEQYF.

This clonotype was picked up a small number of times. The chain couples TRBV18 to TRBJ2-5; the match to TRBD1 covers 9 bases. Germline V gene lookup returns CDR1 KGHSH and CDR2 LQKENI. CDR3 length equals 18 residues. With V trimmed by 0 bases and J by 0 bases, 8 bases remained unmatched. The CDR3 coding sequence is TGTGCCAGCTCACCACCCTCCGGGACAGGGATGTACCAAGAGACCCAGTACTTC. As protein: CASSPPSGTGMYQETQYF.

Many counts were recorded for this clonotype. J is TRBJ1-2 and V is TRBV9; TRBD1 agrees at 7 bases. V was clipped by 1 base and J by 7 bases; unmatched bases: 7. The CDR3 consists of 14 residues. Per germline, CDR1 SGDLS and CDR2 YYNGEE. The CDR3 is CASSVTGTAGGYTF. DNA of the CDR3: TGTGCCAGCAGCGTAACTGGGACAGCTGGTGGCTACACCTTC.

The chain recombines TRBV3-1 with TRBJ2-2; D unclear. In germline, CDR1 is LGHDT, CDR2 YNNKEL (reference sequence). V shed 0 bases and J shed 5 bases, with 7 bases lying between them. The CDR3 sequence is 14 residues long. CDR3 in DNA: TGTGCCAGCAGCCAAGAATACCAAACCGGGGAGCTGTTTTTT. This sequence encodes CASSQEYQTGELFF.

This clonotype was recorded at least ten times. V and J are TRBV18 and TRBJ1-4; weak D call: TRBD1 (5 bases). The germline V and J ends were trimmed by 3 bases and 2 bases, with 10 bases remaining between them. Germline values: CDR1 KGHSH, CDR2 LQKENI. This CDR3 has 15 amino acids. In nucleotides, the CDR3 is TGTGCCAGCTCACCCAGGGTCTCTACTAATGAAAAACTGTTTTTT. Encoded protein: CASSPRVSTNEKLFF.

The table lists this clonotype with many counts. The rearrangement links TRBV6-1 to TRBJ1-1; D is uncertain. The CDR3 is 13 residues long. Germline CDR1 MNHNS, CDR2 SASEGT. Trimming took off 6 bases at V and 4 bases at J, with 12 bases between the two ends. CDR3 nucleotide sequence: TGTGCCAGCAGCCGTCCGGTCGCCACTGAAGCTTTCTTT. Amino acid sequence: CASSRPVATEAFF.

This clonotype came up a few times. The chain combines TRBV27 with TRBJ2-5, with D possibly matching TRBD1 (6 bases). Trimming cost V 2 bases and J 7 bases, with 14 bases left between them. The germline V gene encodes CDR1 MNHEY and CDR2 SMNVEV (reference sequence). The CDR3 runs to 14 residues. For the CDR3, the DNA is TGTGCCAGCAGTTTAAGAGCGACAGGAGGGACCCAGTACTTC. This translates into CASSLRATGGTQYF.

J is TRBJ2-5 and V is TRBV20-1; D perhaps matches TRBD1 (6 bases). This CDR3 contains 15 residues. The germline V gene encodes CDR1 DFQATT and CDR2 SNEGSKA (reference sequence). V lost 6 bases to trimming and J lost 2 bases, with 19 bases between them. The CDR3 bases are TGCAGTGCCCAATTGCTGGGACACCAGCAAGAGACCCAGTACTTC. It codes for CSAQLLGHQQETQYF.

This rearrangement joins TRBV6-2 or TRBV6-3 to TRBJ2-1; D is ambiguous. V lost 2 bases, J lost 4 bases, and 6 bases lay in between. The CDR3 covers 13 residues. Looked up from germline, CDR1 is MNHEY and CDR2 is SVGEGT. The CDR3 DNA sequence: TGTGCCAGCAGTTACGTCCCTTACAATGAGCAGTTCTTC. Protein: CASSYVPYNEQFF.